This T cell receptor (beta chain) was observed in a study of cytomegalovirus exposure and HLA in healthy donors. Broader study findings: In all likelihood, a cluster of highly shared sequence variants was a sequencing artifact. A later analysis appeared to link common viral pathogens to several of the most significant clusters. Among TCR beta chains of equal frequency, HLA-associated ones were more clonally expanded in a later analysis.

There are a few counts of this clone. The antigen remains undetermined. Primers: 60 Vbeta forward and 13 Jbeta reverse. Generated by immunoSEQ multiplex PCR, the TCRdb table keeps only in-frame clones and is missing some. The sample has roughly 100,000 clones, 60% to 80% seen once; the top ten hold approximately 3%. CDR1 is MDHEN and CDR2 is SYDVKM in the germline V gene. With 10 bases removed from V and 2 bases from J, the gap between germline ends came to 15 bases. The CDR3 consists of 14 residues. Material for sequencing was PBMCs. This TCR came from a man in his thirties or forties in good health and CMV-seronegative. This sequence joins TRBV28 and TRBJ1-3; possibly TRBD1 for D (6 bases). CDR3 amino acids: CATGRGLAGNTIYF. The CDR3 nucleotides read TGTGCCACCGGCAGGGGTCTAGCTGGAAACACCATATATTTT.